A single sample gave rise to the 5 T cell receptor beta chains below, sequenced in a study of response to subunit inactivated influenza vaccine. TCRdb reprocessed the RT-PCR reads with MiXCR, giving one entry per CDR3 protein. The table has around 580,000 distinct CDR3 sequences, over 9.5% seen once; the top ten hold 10%. Sequencing was performed on PBMCs from blood, taken on the day of vaccination. All receptors derive from a middle-aged man who received an inactivated influenza vaccine.

The chain has TRBV12-3 or TRBV12-4 and TRBJ2-3; D unclear. The CDR3 is 14 amino acids. Trimming cost V 7 bases and J 2 bases, with 13 bases left between them. CDR3 nucleotides: TGTGCCAGCACCGATAGCCGGATCACAGATACGCAGTATTTT. Translated: CASTDSRITDTQYF.

Only a few counts were recorded for this clonotype. This chain links TRBV27 with TRBJ2-2; D unclear. Germline V gives CDR1 MNHEY, CDR2 SMNVEV (reference sequence). This CDR3 has 16 amino acids. Trimming shortened V by 1 base and J by 6 bases, and 15 bases separated the two germline ends. CDR3 nucleotides: TGTGCCAGCAGTTTATTGATGGCTGGGAAGCCCGGGGAGCTGTTTTTT. This translates into CASSLLMAGKPGELFF.

The chain joins TRBV5-1 to TRBJ2-7; D assignment may be TRBD1 or TRBD2 (5 bases each). Germline V lookup: CDR1 SGHRS, CDR2 YFSETQ. V lost 4 bases and J 1 base, leaving 12 bases between the germline ends. This CDR3 region has 14 residues. CDR3 region: CASSRDAKSYEQYF. The CDR3 DNA follows: TGCGCCAGCAGCCGGGACGCAAAATCCTACGAGCAGTACTTC. Based on the CDR3 plus reference TRBV5-1 and TRBJ2-7, the full variable domain is KAGVTQTPRYLIKTRGQQVTLSCSPISGHRSVSWYQQTPGQGLQFLFEYFSETQRNKGNFPGRFSGRQFSNSRSEMNVSTLELGDSALYLCASSRDAKSYEQYFGPGTRLTVT.

This rearrangement joins TRBV7-9 to TRBJ2-5, with D perhaps matching TRBD1 (6 bases). The germline V and J ends were trimmed by 3 bases and 1 base, with 9 bases remaining between them. CDR3 length: 14 amino acids. Per germline, CDR1 SEHNR and CDR2 FQNEAQ (reference sequence). The CDR3 here is CASSFRTVQETQYF. The CDR3 DNA follows: TGTGCCAGCAGCTTCCGGACAGTCCAAGAGACCCAGTACTTC.

This rearrangement joins TRBV9 to TRBJ2-1; a weak D match, TRBD1 (5 bases). V was clipped by 3 bases and J by 8 bases, with 18 bases between them. The CDR3 sequence is 15 residues long. Germline loops: CDR1 SGDLS, CDR2 YYNGEE. The CDR3 DNA follows: TGTGCCAGCAGCGGCCACAGGTTTCTTGGCGATGAGCAGTTCTTC. Protein sequence: CASSGHRFLGDEQFF.